These T cell receptor beta chains were read from a single sample in a study of blood T cells in healthy people across ages. Using its own MiXCR run on the 5' RACE reads, TCRdb lists one record per CDR3 protein. The data show under 2,000,000 distinct CDR3 sequences, around half seen once. The sequenced sample was blood. Receptors originate from a woman between 40 and 50 years old in good health. Both conserved end residues are part of each CDR3. The D gene is left open where the match is weak. Clone size appears in some rows only: once, few, many, or a class for an expanded clone.

clone_size	d_call	j_call	v_call	cdr3_aa	cdr3_nt
NA	TRBD1	TRBJ2-5	TRBV7-9	CASSPRLRGRLEETQYF	TGTGCCAGCAGCCCTAGGTTGAGGGGGCGCTTAGAAGAGACCCAGTACTTC
NA	NA	TRBJ2-5	TRBV27	CASSPPYRVEETQYF	TGTGCCAGCAGTCCTCCGTACAGGGTGGAAGAGACCCAGTACTTC
many	NA	TRBJ2-5	TRBV29-1	CSVDIRGDNQETQYF	TGCAGCGTTGATATCCGGGGGGACAACCAAGAGACCCAGTACTTC
NA	TRBD1	TRBJ2-1	TRBV28	CASRPPDRVTYNEQFF	TGTGCCAGCAGACCTCCGGACAGGGTCACCTACAATGAGCAGTTCTTC
few	NA	TRBJ2-1	TRBV20-1	CSAPADPSYNEQFF	TGCAGTGCACCCGCGGATCCCTCCTACAATGAGCAGTTCTTC
NA	NA	TRBJ1-1	TRBV4-1	CASSQRGDSGNTEAFF	TGCGCCAGCAGCCAAAGAGGAGACTCAGGGAACACTGAAGCTTTCTTT
NA	NA	TRBJ2-5	TRBV5-1	CASSNPLGNQETQYF	TGCGCCAGCAGCAACCCCCTCGGGAATCAAGAGACCCAGTACTTC
many	TRBD1	TRBJ1-6	TRBV7-9	CASSLGQDNSPLHF	TGTGCCAGCAGCTTGGGACAGGATAATTCACCCCTCCACTTT
NA	NA	TRBJ2-5	TRBV19	CASTKLPGETQYF	TGTGCCAGTACCAAATTACCGGGGGAGACCCAGTACTTC
NA	NA	TRBJ1-2	TRBV27	CASSLSRLGGDGYGYTF	TGTGCCAGCAGTTTATCTCGTCTCGGGGGCGATGGCTATGGCTACACCTTC
few	NA	TRBJ2-3	TRBV21-1	CASSTYRGAEYTQYF	TGTGCCAGCAGCACTTACAGGGGGGCCGAGTATACGCAGTATTTT
NA	TRBD2	TRBJ2-7	TRBV5-1	CASSILAGEGEQYF	TGCGCCAGCAGCATACTAGCGGGGGAGGGCGAGCAGTACTTC
NA	NA	TRBJ2-3	TRBV3-1	CASSLKIRGGTDTQYF	TGTGCCAGCAGCCTCAAGATCCGGGGAGGCACAGATACGCAGTATTTT
NA	NA	TRBJ1-4	TRBV2	CASSEAGDATNEKLFF	TGTGCCAGCAGTGAAGCAGGCGACGCAACTAATGAAAAACTGTTTTTT
few	NA	TRBJ2-5	TRBV7-3	CASSRPGGAQYF	TGTGCCAGCAGCAGGCCCGGAGGGGCCCAGTACTTC
NA	NA	TRBJ1-5	TRBV28	CASSSSEGMVHQPQHF	TGTGCCAGCAGTTCATCCGAGGGTATGGTACATCAGCCCCAGCATTTT
NA	NA	TRBJ2-1	TRBV7-8	CASSPESRPYYNEQFF	TGTGCCAGCAGCCCGGAGTCGCGCCCGTACTACAATGAGCAGTTCTTC
NA	NA	TRBJ2-1	TRBV6-1	CASRGFGRGRLRGNEQFF	TGTGCCAGCAGAGGGTTCGGCAGAGGTAGACTTCGAGGCAATGAGCAGTTCTTC
NA	TRBD1	TRBJ2-5	TRBV20-1	CSSTGDYQETQYF	TGCAGTTCGACAGGGGATTACCAAGAGACCCAGTACTTC
NA	NA	TRBJ2-6	TRBV4-1	CASSQGARANVLTF	TGCGCCAGCAGCCAAGGAGCCAGAGCCAACGTCCTGACTTTC
few	NA	TRBJ1-2	TRBV24-1	CATSDFSAGTYGYTF	TGTGCCACCAGTGATTTTAGCGCAGGGACCTACGGCTACACCTTC
NA	NA	TRBJ2-4	TRBV29-1	CSERDGENIQYF	TGCAGCGAAAGGGACGGTGAAAACATTCAGTACTTC
few	TRBD2	TRBJ2-7	TRBV28	CASTLAGGPSYEQYF	TGTGCCAGCACCTTAGCGGGGGGTCCCTCCTACGAGCAGTACTTC
NA	TRBD2	TRBJ2-3	TRBV28	CASSFGTSGGGTFTDTQYF	TGTGCCAGCAGTTTCGGGACTAGCGGGGGAGGGACCTTCACAGATACGCAGTATTTT
NA	TRBD1	TRBJ1-4	TRBV20-1	CSATGGTGEKLFF	TGCAGTGCTACAGGGGGCACTGGGGAAAAACTGTTTTTT
NA	NA	TRBJ1-2	TRBV7-9	CASGFGEGNYGYTF	TGTGCCAGCGGCTTTGGAGAAGGGAACTATGGCTACACCTTC
NA	TRBD1	TRBJ2-3	TRBV27	CASSTLDRGRLDTQYF	TGTGCCAGCAGTACGCTGGACAGGGGTAGGTTAGATACGCAGTATTTT
NA	TRBD2	TRBJ2-1	TRBV11-2	CASSSGGRGTDEQFF	TGTGCCAGCAGCTCTGGTGGGCGGGGGACCGATGAGCAGTTCTTC
NA	NA	TRBJ2-7	TRBV10-3	CAISEWGSTYEQYF	TGTGCCATCAGTGAGTGGGGCAGCACCTACGAGCAGTACTTC
NA	TRBD1	TRBJ2-7	TRBV7-2	CACSLYRGPYEQYF	TGTGCCTGCAGCCTATACAGGGGACCCTACGAGCAGTACTTC
NA	NA	TRBJ2-1	TRBV6-2/TRBV6-3	CASSYRDYNEQFF	TGTGCCAGCAGTTACCGAGACTACAATGAGCAGTTCTTC
few	NA	TRBJ2-1	TRBV29-1	CSVTLQNSYNEQFF	TGCAGCGTTACGCTACAGAACTCCTACAATGAGCAGTTCTTC
NA	TRBD1	TRBJ2-5	TRBV10-3	CAIRDSQETQYF	TGTGCCATCCGGGACAGCCAAGAGACCCAGTACTTC
many	NA	TRBJ2-7	TRBV7-2	CASSLVGNYEQYF	TGTGCCAGCAGCTTGGTGGGAAACTACGAGCAGTACTTC
NA	NA	TRBJ2-5	TRBV10-3	CAISLEELGETQYF	TGTGCCATCAGTCTCGAAGAGTTGGGAGAGACCCAGTACTTC
NA	NA	TRBJ1-2	TRBV5-6	CASSLEPTDGYGYTF	TGTGCCAGCAGCTTGGAGCCTACCGACGGCTATGGCTACACCTTC
NA	TRBD1	TRBJ1-1	TRBV6-5	CASSMTRTGNTEAFF	TGTGCCAGCAGTATGACCAGGACAGGGAATACTGAAGCTTTCTTT
NA	NA	TRBJ2-3	TRBV9	CASSEDGDQVDTQYF	TGTGCCAGCAGCGAGGACGGGGATCAAGTGGATACGCAGTATTTT
NA	NA	TRBJ2-4	TRBV12-3/TRBV12-4	CASRGDIQYF	TGTGCCAGCAGGGGGGACATTCAGTACTTC